Listed below are T cell receptor beta chains from one sample, sequenced in a study of blood T cell repertoires in COVID-19. Sequenced by immunoSEQ multiplex PCR; TCRdb stores in-frame clones only, minus some. The table has approximately 360,000 clones, more than 70% seen once; the top ten hold over 1%. Sequencing input: peripheral blood. The receptors originated from a man aged 40-49 years with acute or convalescent COVID-19. Each CDR3 is given with its conserved first and last residue. The D gene is left open where the match is weak. Clone size is given for some rows only: seen once, a few or many times, or a class if the clone is expanded.

j_gene: TRBJ1-5; abundance: .; d_gene: TRBD1; v_gene: TRBV28; CDR3aa: CASSFETGEVNQPQHF; CDR3nt: TGTGCCAGCAGTTTCGAGACAGGGGAAGTCAATCAGCCCCAGCATTTT
j_gene: TRBJ1-5; abundance: .; d_gene: TRBD1; v_gene: TRBV27; CDR3aa: CASSRQGAVQPQHF; CDR3nt: TGTGCCAGCAGTAGACAGGGGGCCGTTCAGCCCCAGCATTTT
j_gene: TRBJ2-5; abundance: .; d_gene: .; v_gene: TRBV7-2; CDR3aa: CASSLGSGETQYF; CDR3nt: TGTGCCAGCAGCTTAGGCTCGGGAGAGACCCAGTACTTC
j_gene: TRBJ2-7; abundance: .; d_gene: .; v_gene: TRBV27; CDR3aa: CASRPAGATYEQYF; CDR3nt: TGTGCCAGCCGCCCCGCAGGGGCCACCTACGAGCAGTACTTC
j_gene: TRBJ1-1; abundance: .; d_gene: .; v_gene: TRBV18; CDR3aa: CASPQAGGRDTEAFF; CDR3nt: TGTGCCAGTCCTCAGGCAGGAGGTCGGGACACTGAAGCTTTCTTT
j_gene: TRBJ1-4; abundance: .; d_gene: TRBD1; v_gene: TRBV19; CDR3aa: CATSGGREKLFF; CDR3nt: TGTGCCACCTCAGGGGGGCGGGAAAAACTGTTTTTT
j_gene: TRBJ2-7; abundance: .; d_gene: TRBD1; v_gene: TRBV19; CDR3aa: CASSIQGTAPYEQYF; CDR3nt: TGTGCCAGTAGTATACAGGGGACAGCCCCCTACGAGCAGTACTTC
j_gene: TRBJ1-2; abundance: .; d_gene: .; v_gene: TRBV6-5; CDR3aa: CASSYDTWNYGYTF; CDR3nt: TGTGCCAGCAGTTACGACACGTGGAACTATGGCTACACCTTC
j_gene: TRBJ2-2; abundance: .; d_gene: .; v_gene: TRBV25-1; CDR3aa: CASSVQAGELFF; CDR3nt: TGTGCCAGCAGCGTACAGGCCGGGGAGCTGTTTTTT
j_gene: TRBJ1-6; abundance: .; d_gene: .; v_gene: TRBV25-1; CDR3aa: CASRRAAGVGSPLHF; CDR3nt: TGTGCCAGCAGGAGGGCCGCTGGGGTGGGTTCACCCCTCCACTTT
j_gene: TRBJ1-6; abundance: .; d_gene: TRBD1; v_gene: TRBV27; CDR3aa: CASSSGQGFEAPLHF; CDR3nt: TGTGCCAGCAGTTCCGGACAGGGTTTTGAGGCACCCCTCCACTTT
j_gene: TRBJ1-4; abundance: .; d_gene: TRBD1; v_gene: TRBV19; CDR3aa: CASRRTGGDEKLFF; CDR3nt: TGTGCCAGTAGGAGGACAGGGGGAGATGAAAAACTGTTTTTT
j_gene: TRBJ2-3; abundance: .; d_gene: TRBD1; v_gene: TRBV19; CDR3aa: CASRPQGATDTQYF; CDR3nt: TGTGCCAGTAGGCCTCAGGGGGCCACAGATACGCAGTATTTT
j_gene: TRBJ1-1; abundance: few; d_gene: TRBD1; v_gene: TRBV5-1; CDR3aa: CASSTMQGARSAFF; CDR3nt: TGCGCCAGCAGCACCATGCAGGGGGCGCGTTCGGCTTTCTTT
j_gene: TRBJ1-5; abundance: .; d_gene: .; v_gene: TRBV30; CDR3aa: CAWSVGGQPGRPQHF; CDR3nt: TGTGCCTGGAGTGTAGGAGGACAGCCGGGGAGGCCCCAGCATTTT
j_gene: TRBJ1-4; abundance: .; d_gene: .; v_gene: TRBV9; CDR3aa: CASSAGFSGDEKLFF; CDR3nt: TGTGCCAGCAGCGCAGGGTTTTCAGGGGATGAAAAACTGTTTTTT
j_gene: TRBJ2-7; abundance: .; d_gene: .; v_gene: TRBV7-9; CDR3aa: CASSSETQGLEQYF; CDR3nt: TGTGCCAGCAGCTCAGAGACTCAGGGCTTGGAGCAGTACTTC
j_gene: TRBJ1-6; abundance: .; d_gene: TRBD1; v_gene: TRBV24-1; CDR3aa: CATSDFKGAAYNSPLHF; CDR3nt: TGTGCCACCAGTGATTTCAAGGGGGCCGCCTATAATTCACCCCTCCACTTT
j_gene: TRBJ2-7; abundance: .; d_gene: .; v_gene: TRBV19; CDR3aa: CASSVGRGPYEQYF; CDR3nt: TGTGCCAGTAGTGTCGGAAGGGGTCCATACGAGCAGTACTTC
j_gene: TRBJ1-4; abundance: .; d_gene: .; v_gene: TRBV27; CDR3aa: CASSRSQTNEKLFF; CDR3nt: TGTGCCAGCAGTCGCTCCCAGACTAATGAAAAACTGTTTTTT
j_gene: TRBJ1-4; abundance: .; d_gene: TRBD1; v_gene: TRBV27; CDR3aa: CASTPPIRDRDLATNEKLFF; CDR3nt: TGTGCCAGCACCCCCCCGATCCGGGACAGGGACCTTGCAACTAATGAAAAACTGTTTTTT
j_gene: TRBJ2-3; abundance: .; d_gene: .; v_gene: TRBV5-1; CDR3aa: CASSLEARLLDTQYF; CDR3nt: TGCGCCAGCAGCTTGGAGGCGAGACTGTTAGATACGCAGTATTTT
j_gene: TRBJ1-2; abundance: few; d_gene: .; v_gene: TRBV6-6; CDR3aa: CASTPRGGEGGYTF; CDR3nt: TGTGCCAGCACCCCCCGCGGAGGGGAAGGTGGCTACACCTTC
j_gene: TRBJ1-3; abundance: .; d_gene: .; v_gene: TRBV7-2; CDR3aa: CASSLEQNGNTIYF; CDR3nt: TGTGCCAGCAGCTTAGAACAGAATGGAAACACCATATATTTT
j_gene: TRBJ2-7; abundance: .; d_gene: TRBD1; v_gene: TRBV5-1; CDR3aa: CASTLGQAISYEQYF; CDR3nt: TGCGCCAGCACCCTCGGACAGGCTATCTCCTACGAGCAGTACTTC
j_gene: TRBJ1-5; abundance: .; d_gene: .; v_gene: TRBV2; CDR3aa: CASSDYRGGINF; CDR3nt: TGTGCCAGCAGTGACTATAGGGGTGGGATTAATTTT
j_gene: TRBJ2-5; abundance: .; d_gene: TRBD1; v_gene: TRBV7-6; CDR3aa: CASSLGWGQGTETQYF; CDR3nt: TGTGCCAGCAGCTTAGGATGGGGACAGGGGACGGAGACCCAGTACTTC
j_gene: TRBJ2-5; abundance: .; d_gene: .; v_gene: TRBV3-1/TRBV3-2; CDR3aa: CASSQLETQYF; CDR3nt: TGTGCCAGCAGCCAACTCGAGACCCAGTACTTC
j_gene: TRBJ2-1; abundance: .; d_gene: TRBD2; v_gene: TRBV9; CDR3aa: CASSGLAGDPVRFNEQFF; CDR3nt: TGTGCCAGCAGCGGACTAGCGGGGGACCCCGTTCGGTTTAATGAGCAGTTCTTC
j_gene: TRBJ1-2; abundance: .; d_gene: .; v_gene: TRBV5-1; CDR3aa: CASSLVSGDAGGYTF; CDR3nt: TGCGCCAGCAGCTTGGTGTCGGGGGACGCCGGCGGCTACACCTTC
j_gene: TRBJ2-7; abundance: .; d_gene: TRBD2; v_gene: TRBV11-2; CDR3aa: CASRYSGGYEQYF; CDR3nt: TGTGCCAGCAGATACTCCGGGGGGTACGAGCAGTACTTC
j_gene: TRBJ2-1; abundance: .; d_gene: .; v_gene: TRBV4-1; CDR3aa: CASSQKGGGARDEQFF; CDR3nt: TGCGCCAGCAGCCAAAAAGGGGGCGGGGCCCGCGATGAGCAGTTCTTC
j_gene: TRBJ2-1; abundance: .; d_gene: TRBD1; v_gene: TRBV24-1; CDR3aa: CATRADRELDNEQFF; CDR3nt: TGTGCCACCCGGGCCGACAGGGAACTCGACAATGAGCAGTTCTTC
j_gene: TRBJ2-4; abundance: .; d_gene: .; v_gene: TRBV6-6; CDR3aa: CASTHSTGKNIQYF; CDR3nt: TGTGCCAGCACCCATTCAACGGGTAAAAACATTCAGTACTTC
j_gene: TRBJ2-7; abundance: .; d_gene: .; v_gene: TRBV30; CDR3aa: CAWNSGVLPYEQYF; CDR3nt: TGTGCCTGGAATTCTGGAGTCCTACCCTACGAGCAGTACTTC
j_gene: TRBJ2-5; abundance: once; d_gene: TRBD2; v_gene: TRBV5-1; CDR3aa: CASSLVSSGGETQYF; CDR3nt: TGCGCCAGCAGCTTGGTGTCTAGCGGGGGAGAGACCCAGTACTTC
j_gene: TRBJ2-7; abundance: .; d_gene: TRBD2; v_gene: TRBV11-2; CDR3aa: CASSLSGRYEQYF; CDR3nt: TGTGCCAGCAGCTTAAGCGGGAGATACGAGCAGTACTTC
j_gene: TRBJ1-2; abundance: .; d_gene: TRBD1; v_gene: TRBV7-2; CDR3aa: CASSRGQEANYGYTF; CDR3nt: TGTGCCAGCAGCCGCGGACAGGAAGCTAACTATGGCTACACCTTC
j_gene: TRBJ1-6; abundance: few; d_gene: TRBD1; v_gene: TRBV3-1/TRBV3-2; CDR3aa: CASSAITDRGRDSPLHF; CDR3nt: TGTGCCAGCAGCGCTATTACGGACAGGGGGCGAGATTCACCCCTCCACTTT
j_gene: TRBJ2-1; abundance: .; d_gene: TRBD1; v_gene: TRBV27; CDR3aa: CASSFDRGHYEQFF; CDR3nt: TGTGCCAGCAGTTTCGACAGGGGGCACTATGAGCAGTTCTTC
j_gene: TRBJ2-7; abundance: .; d_gene: .; v_gene: TRBV6-5; CDR3aa: CASSYLQGIGNEQYF; CDR3nt: TGTGCCAGCAGTTACCTACAGGGAATTGGGAACGAGCAGTACTTC
j_gene: TRBJ2-1; abundance: .; d_gene: .; v_gene: TRBV19; CDR3aa: CASSANPGTSGEQFF; CDR3nt: TGTGCCAGTAGTGCTAACCCAGGGACTTCGGGGGAGCAGTTCTTC
j_gene: TRBJ2-5; abundance: .; d_gene: TRBD2; v_gene: TRBV9; CDR3aa: CASSTHSGGLQETQYF; CDR3nt: TGTGCCAGCAGCACCCATAGCGGGGGGCTACAAGAGACCCAGTACTTC
j_gene: TRBJ2-3; abundance: .; d_gene: TRBD2; v_gene: TRBV9; CDR3aa: CASNSGRPADTQYF; CDR3nt: TGTGCCAGCAACAGCGGGAGGCCTGCAGATACGCAGTATTTT
j_gene: TRBJ2-7; abundance: once; d_gene: .; v_gene: TRBV4-1; CDR3aa: CASSQVGAYEQYF; CDR3nt: TGCGCCAGCAGCCAAGTGGGAGCATACGAGCAGTACTTC
j_gene: TRBJ1-1; abundance: .; d_gene: .; v_gene: TRBV5-1; CDR3aa: CASSLGPPGGRITEAFF; CDR3nt: TGCGCCAGCAGCTTGGGTCCTCCGGGGGGCCGGATCACTGAAGCTTTCTTT
j_gene: TRBJ1-6; abundance: .; d_gene: .; v_gene: TRBV2; CDR3aa: CASSEGANSYNSPLHF; CDR3nt: TGTGCCAGCAGTGAAGGTGCGAACTCCTATAATTCACCCCTCCACTTT
j_gene: TRBJ1-2; abundance: .; d_gene: TRBD1; v_gene: TRBV5-1; CDR3aa: CASSVGGKGYGYTF; CDR3nt: TGCGCCAGCAGCGTAGGGGGCAAGGGGTATGGCTACACCTTC
j_gene: TRBJ2-3; abundance: .; d_gene: TRBD2; v_gene: TRBV5-1; CDR3aa: CASSLAGGGPADTQYF; CDR3nt: TGCGCCAGCAGCTTGGCTGGGGGAGGGCCCGCAGATACGCAGTATTTT
j_gene: TRBJ1-4; abundance: .; d_gene: .; v_gene: TRBV4-2; CDR3aa: CASSQVSGRGEKLFF; CDR3nt: TGTGCCAGCAGCCAAGTTTCAGGGCGAGGAGAAAAACTGTTTTTT
j_gene: TRBJ1-4; abundance: .; d_gene: TRBD1; v_gene: TRBV7-8; CDR3aa: CASSFQLTTGERSEKLFF; CDR3nt: TGTGCCAGCAGCTTCCAACTAACCACAGGGGAGCGAAGTGAAAAACTGTTTTTT
j_gene: TRBJ1-1; abundance: .; d_gene: .; v_gene: TRBV4-1; CDR3aa: CASSQDFWGVAEAFF; CDR3nt: TGCGCCAGCAGCCAAGATTTCTGGGGGGTGGCTGAAGCTTTCTTT
j_gene: TRBJ2-7; abundance: once; d_gene: TRBD1; v_gene: TRBV7-2; CDR3aa: CASSSTGGPYDEQYF; CDR3nt: TGTGCCAGCAGCTCTACAGGGGGCCCCTATGACGAGCAGTACTTC
j_gene: TRBJ2-1; abundance: .; d_gene: .; v_gene: TRBV11-3; CDR3aa: CASSLGSGLSYNEQFF; CDR3nt: TGTGCCAGCAGCTTGGGGTCCGGACTCTCCTACAATGAGCAGTTCTTC
j_gene: TRBJ2-1; abundance: .; d_gene: TRBD1; v_gene: TRBV30; CDR3aa: CAWSGTGNNEQFF; CDR3nt: TGTGCCTGGAGTGGGACAGGGAACAATGAGCAGTTCTTC
j_gene: TRBJ1-5; abundance: .; d_gene: .; v_gene: TRBV28; CDR3aa: CASVWALSNQPQHF; CDR3nt: TGTGCCAGCGTTTGGGCCCTCAGCAATCAGCCCCAGCATTTT
j_gene: TRBJ2-2; abundance: .; d_gene: TRBD2; v_gene: TRBV6-6; CDR3aa: CASKLAGGRTGELFF; CDR3nt: TGTGCCAGCAAACTAGCGGGGGGCCGGACCGGGGAGCTGTTTTTT
j_gene: TRBJ2-7; abundance: .; d_gene: .; v_gene: TRBV7-5; CDR3aa: CARSLPQSTGVSSYEQYF; CDR3nt: TGTGCCAGAAGCTTACCACAAAGCACAGGGGTTTCCTCCTACGAGCAGTACTTC
j_gene: TRBJ2-7; abundance: .; d_gene: .; v_gene: TRBV21-1; CDR3aa: CASSHRVKRTYEQYF; CDR3nt: TGTGCCAGCAGTCACAGGGTTAAACGTACCTACGAGCAGTACTTC
j_gene: TRBJ2-1; abundance: .; d_gene: .; v_gene: TRBV27; CDR3aa: CASSTTVGEQFF; CDR3nt: TGTGCCAGCAGTACGACAGTAGGTGAGCAGTTCTTC